This T cell receptor beta chain was recovered during a study of blood T cell repertoires in COVID-19. At the level of the study: Material from acute and convalescent COVID-19 was sourced from the United States, Italy and Spain. Sources were T cells, B-cell-depleted T cells, or PBMCs; the material itself was cDNA or gDNA.

The germline CDR1 and CDR2 sequences are LGHDT and YNNKEL (reference sequence). This CDR3 has 16 amino acids. J lost 0 bases, V lost 6 bases, and 7 bases had no gene match. Participants came from under 30 US areas, aged about 18 to 95 years. Original methodology: Reference gene primers were amplified, and this amplification served to estimate nucleated cell counts. Profiled with immunoSEQ multiplex PCR; TCRdb holds only in-frame clones, not every one. V and J calls and clone size follow that table, whereas D and trimming were derived from the DNA. The sample contains some 400,000 clones, 75% to 90% of which appear only once.

The clonotype was recovered from a man aged 25-45 years who had recovered from COVID-19. Specimen: PBMCs or T cells enriched from blood (not recorded which). This chain connects TRBV3-1 (or the pseudogene TRBV3-2) to TRBJ2-2; 7 bases match TRBD1. The CDR3 here is CASSATGDANTGELFF. CDR3 in DNA: TGTGCCAGCAGTGCCACAGGGGATGCGAACACCGGGGAGCTGTTTTTT.